This TCR beta chain came from a study of OX40 agonist ivuxolimab in advanced cancers. The wider study: Ivuxolimab, an agonistic anti-OX40 (CD134) antibody, was given to patients.

Libraries were prepared by immunoSEQ multiplex PCR; TCRdb keeps only in-frame clonotypes and omits some of them. The sample yields about 110,000 clones, approximately 89% seen once. Notes on this clone: Its antigen is currently unknown.

Broader study findings: Antigen targets of the expanded peripheral T cells went undetermined.

Germline V lookup: CDR1 ENHRY, CDR2 SYGVKD. Trimming pared 6 bases from V and 0 bases from J, leaving 11 bases between. The CDR3 is 15 residues long. The rearrangement joins TRBV10-3 to TRBJ1-4; no clear D. The sample was CD4+ or CD8+ T cells sorted from blood, taken in a trial of the OX40 agonist ivuxolimab. The TCR originated in an adult with an advanced solid tumor such as melanoma, head and neck, liver or kidney cancer. The CDR3 DNA reads as TGTGCCATCAGCGTCAACAGTGCAACTAATGAAAAACTGTTTTTT. It yields the protein CAISVNSATNEKLFF.